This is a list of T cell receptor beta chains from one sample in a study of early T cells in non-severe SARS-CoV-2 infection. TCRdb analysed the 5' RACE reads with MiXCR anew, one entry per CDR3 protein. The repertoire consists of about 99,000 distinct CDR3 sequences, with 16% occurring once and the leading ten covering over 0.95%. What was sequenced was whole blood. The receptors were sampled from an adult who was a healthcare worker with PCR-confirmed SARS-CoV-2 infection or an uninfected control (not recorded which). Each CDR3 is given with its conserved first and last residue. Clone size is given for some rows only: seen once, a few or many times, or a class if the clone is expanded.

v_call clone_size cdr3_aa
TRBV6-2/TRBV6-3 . CASRSSLNAQYF
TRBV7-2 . CAKGDLYTDTQYF
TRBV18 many CASSQYRDTLYEQYF
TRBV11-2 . CASSNDRVSWSNEQFF
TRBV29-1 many CSVEDGGYEQYF
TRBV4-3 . CASSLGPEGFTGELFF
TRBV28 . CASSSLGGYSTDTQYF
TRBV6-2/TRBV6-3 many CASSLGTSSGELFF
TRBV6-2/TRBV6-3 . CASSPTDNEQFF
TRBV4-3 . CASSQDPPLTSGSAGELFF
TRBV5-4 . CASSWPEDTTEAFF
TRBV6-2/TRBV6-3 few CASSFDLLAKNIQYF
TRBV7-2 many CASSPQTGGYEQYF
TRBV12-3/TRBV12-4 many CASSLARGQDSNQPQHF
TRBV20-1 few CSAPSAGGLAKNIQYF
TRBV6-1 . CASSVLPSSGANVLTF
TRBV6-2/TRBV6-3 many CASSYPSYEQYF
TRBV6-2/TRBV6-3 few CASSLGTSWPNTGELFF
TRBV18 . CASSPGPATGELFF
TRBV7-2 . CASSLGQGLNEQFF
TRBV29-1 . CSVDRQGADTQYF
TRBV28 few CASSPHPGLSYEQYF
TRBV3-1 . CASSQDTSGMPQETQYF
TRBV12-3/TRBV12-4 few CASRPGLWGEQYF
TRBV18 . CASSPRTGGTSGANVLTF
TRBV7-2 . CASSSPVAIGGATDTQYF